The T cell receptor beta chain under discussion was sequenced for a study of blood T cells in healthy people across ages. Study outcomes and limitations: TCR beta diversity, measured per million T cells, fell in a roughly linear way with age. The diversity estimates, figures obtained from one million T cells, were considered underestimates.

The CDR3 contains 14 residues. Germline V gives CDR1 MNHEY, CDR2 SVGEGT. V shed 7 bases and J 2 bases; nucleotides not matched to a gene: 4. Comment on this clonotype: Antigen specificity is unknown.

Combining a sample-barcoded 5' primer with a J-beta primer mix, a second PCR ran for 7 to 11 cycles. All samples gave at least 2.5 million CDR3-containing paired-end reads. MiXCR was run by TCRdb on the 5' RACE reads, yielding one entry per CDR3 protein. The sample contains under 2,000,000 distinct CDR3 sequences, about 49% of which appear only once. The rearrangement links TRBV6-2 or TRBV6-3 to TRBJ2-2, with TRBD1 matching 7 bases. The source of this sequence is a woman in her thirties or forties in good health. Sequencing was done on a sample of blood. The CDR3 DNA sequence: TGTGCCAGCATCGACAGGGTCAACACCGGGGAGCTGTTTTTT. Translated, it gives CASIDRVNTGELFF.